This T cell receptor (beta chain) was recorded in a study of blood T cells in healthy people across ages. This clonotype was recorded only once. One end of the junction varies from germline; a read error may be responsible. Healthy Caucasian individuals from Russia aged about 6 to 90 served as donors. The second PCR ran roughly 7 to 11 cycles with a sample-barcoded 5' primer and J-beta primers. TCRdb fed the 5' RACE reads into MiXCR, producing one record per CDR3 protein. The sample yields about 1,500,000 distinct CDR3 sequences, about 30% seen once. CDR3 length: 21 amino acids. The V gene's germline CDR1 is MGHRA and CDR2 YSYEKL.

This TCR derives from a woman in her twenties or thirties in good health. The rearrangement links TRBV4-1 to TRBJ1-4, with 8 bases that match TRBD1. The specimen sequenced was blood. CDR3 DNA sequence: TGCGCCAGCAGCCAAGACCCCGATCATAGACAGGGGTTTGTCACTAATGAAAAACGGTTTTTT. Translating gives CASSQDPDHRQGFVTNEKRFF.